These 21 T cell receptor beta chains were all obtained from the same sample, sequenced in a study of cytomegalovirus exposure and HLA in healthy donors. This PCR relied on a set of 60 Vbeta primers and 13 Jbeta primers. The data were produced by immunoSEQ multiplex PCR, yet TCRdb's version contains in-frame clones alone and is incomplete. The table includes 110,000 to 150,000 clones, over 60% detected once. The source material was PBMCs. These TCRs come from a woman aged 50 to 65 in good health and CMV-seronegative.

V is TRBV29-1 and J is TRBJ1-2; unclear D gene. V was shortened by 0 bases and J by 4 bases, with 12 bases between the two germline ends. CDR3 size: 14 residues. CDR1 and CDR2 (germline): SQVTM, ANQGSEA. The CDR3 region is CSVEDPATGYGYTF. Written as DNA, the CDR3 is TGCAGCGTTGAAGATCCGGCCACGGGCTATGGCTACACCTTC.

The chain is built from TRBV7-8 and TRBJ2-6, with D possibly being TRBD2 (5 bases). This CDR3 spans 15 amino acids. V was shortened by 5 bases and J by 14 bases, with 22 bases between the two germline ends. Per the germline V gene, CDR1 is SGHVS and CDR2 is FQNEAQ. In DNA form, the CDR3 reads TGTGCCAGCAGCCCACGGGTACCCGGGGTTTTCTTCCTGACTTTC. Amino acids: CASSPRVPGVFFLTF.

This chain uses TRBV6-5 with TRBJ2-7; D ambiguous. CDR1 is MNHEY, CDR2 SVGAGI, per germline. The CDR3 is 15 residues long. Trimming took off 2 bases at V and 0 bases at J, with 11 bases between the two ends. CDR3 DNA: TGTGCCAGCAGTTACCCCGGTGGTAGCTCCTACGAGCAGTACTTC. Translation gives CASSYPGGSSYEQYF.

V gene TRBV6-5 combines with J gene TRBJ1-2, with D possibly being TRBD1 (6 bases). CDR1 and CDR2 from the germline V gene are MNHEY and SVGAGI. The CDR3 has 11 residues. V was cut by 10 bases and J by 5 bases, with 11 bases left in between. CDR3 in amino acids: CATRQEYGYTF. CDR3 DNA: TGTGCCACACGACAGGAGTATGGCTACACCTTC.

This rearrangement joins TRBV10-3 to TRBJ1-3, with D unclear. CDR1 is ENHRY, CDR2 SYGVKD, per germline. The CDR3 loop spans 17 amino acids. V was clipped by 0 bases and J by 0 bases, with 12 bases between them. The CDR3 region has the DNA TGTGCCATCAGTGAGTCGAAGGCAGGAACCTCTGGAAACACCATATATTTT. Translating it yields CAISESKAGTSGNTIYF.

The CDR3 protein is CASRRESDSPLHF. As DNA, the CDR3 is TGTGCCAGTAGACGGGAGAGTGATTCACCCCTCCACTTT. This chain joins TRBV19 and TRBJ1-6; no definite D call. The V gene lost 6 bases and the J gene lost 8 bases, with 11 bases spanning the gap. Germline-derived CDR1 and CDR2 are LNHDA and SQIVND (reference sequence). The CDR3 consists of 13 residues.

This chain links TRBV7-6 with TRBJ2-3; 11 bases line up with TRBD2. With 3 bases clipped from V and 6 bases from J, the junction kept 5 bases outside the gene matches. CDR3 size: 15 residues. Germline CDR1 reads SGHVS; CDR2 reads FNYEAQ. In DNA, the CDR3 is TGTGCCAGCAGCTTTAGCGGGGGGGCCAGGGATACGCAGTATTTT. It encodes CASSFSGGARDTQYF.

The chain is built from TRBV5-4 and TRBJ1-1, with 7 bases lining up with TRBD1. The V segment lost 5 bases and the J segment 3 bases; nucleotides outside the gene matches: 10. CDR3 length equals 15 residues. Germline V CDR1 and CDR2: SGHNT, YYREEE (reference sequence). CDR3 sequence (DNA): TGTGCCAGCAGTCCAGGGGGGCGCAGGGACACTGAAGCTTTCTTT. Amino acid sequence: CASSPGGRRDTEAFF.

The rearrangement joins TRBV27 to TRBJ1-2; TRBD1 agrees at 9 bases. Unmatched junction bases numbered 10, after V lost 5 bases and J lost 3 bases. CDR3 size: 16 residues. Germline loops: CDR1 MNHEY, CDR2 SMNVEV (reference sequence). The CDR3 sequence is CASSKRTGALYYGYTF. The CDR3 DNA reads as TGTGCCAGCAGTAAACGGACAGGGGCCCTCTACTATGGCTACACCTTC.

The J gene is TRBJ1-4, the V gene TRBV4-1; tentatively, D is TRBD1 (6 bases). This CDR3 has 14 amino acids. The germline CDR1 and CDR2 sequences are MGHRA and YSYEKL. V gave up 4 bases and J gave up 11 bases, with 17 bases separating them. CDR3 nucleotide sequence: TGCGCCAGCAGCCCCGGGACAACCGCCTTGAAACTGTTTTTT. Amino acids: CASSPGTTALKLFF.

The chain links TRBV13 to TRBJ2-3, with a weak D call TRBD2 (6 bases). Germline CDR1 is PRHDT and CDR2 is FYEKMQ (reference sequence). The length of the CDR3 is 15 residues. V shed 5 bases and J shed 1 base, with 13 bases lying between them. CDR3 coding DNA: TGTGCCAGCAGCAGGAGGGGCGCAGGCACAGATACGCAGTATTTT. Its translation is CASSRRGAGTDTQYF.

This clone was observed a handful of times. The gene calls are TRBV5-1 and TRBJ1-4; TRBD1 matches at 7 bases. The J segment lost 7 bases and the V segment lost 5 bases, leaving 8 bases of the junction unmatched. CDR1 SGHRS and CDR2 YFSETQ come from the germline V gene. This CDR3 spans 14 amino acids. The CDR3 loop is CASRTGAGGEKLFF. In nucleotides, the CDR3 is TGCGCCAGCAGAACAGGGGCGGGAGGTGAAAAACTGTTTTTT.

The chain carries TRBV5-1 and TRBJ1-1; D gene uncertain. Trimming took 0 bases from V and 11 from J, leaving 11 bases between them. The V gene's germline CDR1 is SGHRS and CDR2 YFSETQ. This CDR3 is built from 12 residues. CDR3 residues: CASSLVGVEAFF. The CDR3 DNA reads TGCGCCAGCAGCTTGGTCGGTGTTGAGGCTTTCTTT.

This rearrangement joins TRBV2 to TRBJ1-4, with 8 bases matching TRBD1. V lost 11 bases to trimming and J lost 3 bases; unmatched junction nucleotides: 2. From germline, CDR1 is SNHLY and CDR2 FYNNEI. The CDR3 is 12 residues long. DNA for the CDR3: TGTGCCGGACAGGGACCTAATGAAAAACTGTTTTTT. Encoded protein: CAGQGPNEKLFF.

J is TRBJ2-7 and V is TRBV4-3; perhaps TRBD1 as D (6 bases). The CDR3 is made up of 16 amino acids. Between the trimmed V and J ends, which lost 0 bases and 6 bases, there was a span of 18 bases. The V gene's germline CDR1 is LGHNA and CDR2 YSLEER. DNA of the CDR3: TGCGCCAGCAGCCAAGATTTGCTCAGGGGATCGGGCGAGCAGTACTTC. It encodes CASSQDLLRGSGEQYF.

This clone has a handful of counts. Additional DNA sequences in this sample encode the identical CDR3. V and J are TRBV4-1 and TRBJ2-5; D perhaps matches TRBD1 (6 bases). V lost 1 base to trimming and J lost 5 bases, with 20 bases between them. The CDR3 covers 17 residues. CDR1 MGHRA and CDR2 YSYEKL come from the germline V gene. The DNA of the CDR3 is TGCGCCAGCAGCCAAGGTAATAGTGGCAGGGGAGAGGAGACCCAGTACTTC. Protein product: CASSQGNSGRGEETQYF.

This chain uses TRBV29-1 with TRBJ1-5; 9 bases fit TRBD1. CDR3 length: 14 residues. The V gene's germline CDR1 is SQVTM and CDR2 ANQGSEA. V lost 5 bases, J lost 4 bases, and 6 bases stayed unmatched. CDR3 amino acids: CSVMDRGTNQPQHF. In nucleotides, the CDR3 is TGCAGCGTTATGGACAGGGGAACTAATCAGCCCCAGCATTTT.

This sequence joins TRBV29-1 and TRBJ1-1, with a weak D call TRBD1 (5 bases). CDR1 is SQVTM, CDR2 ANQGSEA, per germline. Trimming removed 7 bases at V and 3 bases at J, with 15 bases between. The CDR3 runs to 13 residues. The CDR3 sequence: CSAAGQGYTEAFF. Written as DNA, the CDR3 is TGCAGCGCCGCCGGGCAGGGCTACACTGAAGCTTTCTTT.

V usage is TRBV5-1 and J usage is TRBJ2-3; TRBD2 agrees at 7 bases. CDR3 length: 14 residues. J gave up 5 bases and V 0 bases, and 3 bases lay outside the gene matches. Germline CDR1 SGHRS, CDR2 YFSETQ. The CDR3 loop reads CASSLGGLKDTQYF. The CDR3 DNA is TGCGCCAGCAGCTTGGGGGGACTAAAAGATACGCAGTATTTT.

The chain recombines TRBV5-4 with TRBJ2-2; maybe TRBD1 (6 bases). Germline CDR1 and CDR2: SGHNT and YYREEE (reference sequence). The length of the CDR3 is 15 residues. Between the trimmed V and J ends, which lost 5 bases and 1 base, there was a span of 12 bases. CDR3 in amino acids: CASSLPTGNTGELFF. In DNA form, the CDR3 reads TGTGCCAGCAGTCTCCCGACAGGGAACACCGGGGAGCTGTTTTTT. The entire variable domain, with the rest obtained from reference TRBV5-4 and TRBJ2-2, is as follows: ETGVTQSPTHLIKTRGQQVTLRCSSQSGHNTVSWYQQALGQGPQFIFQYYREEENGRGNFPPRFSGLQFPNYSSELNVNALELDDSALYLCASSLPTGNTGELFFGEGSRLTVL.

This chain connects TRBV6-5 to TRBJ1-1; a weak D match, TRBD1 (5 bases). The CDR3 length is 15 residues. V shed 7 bases and J shed 0 bases, with 15 bases lying between them. Germline values: CDR1 MNHEY, CDR2 SVGAGI. Here the CDR3 reads CASKQVRGMNTEAFF. The CDR3 DNA sequence: TGTGCCAGCAAACAGGTTCGGGGGATGAACACTGAAGCTTTCTTT.